This TCR beta chain was captured by sequencing in a study of blood T cell repertoires in COVID-19. Looked up from germline, CDR1 is SEHNR and CDR2 is FQNEAQ (reference sequence). With 6 bases removed from V and 0 bases from J, the gap between germline ends came to 8 bases. The CDR3 has 13 residues. TCRdb's table, derived via immunoSEQ multiplex PCR, lists solely in-frame clones and lacks some. The sample contains 15,000 to 20,000 clones, 80% to 85% of which appear only once. The gene calls are TRBV7-9 and TRBJ2-5, with D possibly matching TRBD2 (6 bases). This clonotype was obtained from a human donor in a cohort sampled during active COVID-19. The material sequenced was peripheral blood. The CDR3 region is CASRRGDQETQYF. CDR3 sequence (DNA): TGTGCCAGCAGGCGGGGAGACCAAGAGACCCAGTACTTC.